The source of this TCR beta chain is a study of shared clonotypes between healthy human individuals. Concerning this clone itself: The same CDR3 is also encoded by other DNA sequences in this sample.

The protocol was immunoSEQ multiplex PCR, while the TCRdb copy is restricted to in-frame clones and leaves out a portion. This sample has 950,000 to 1,100,000 clones, with 78% found just once. Germline lookup yields CDR1 SGHTA and CDR2 FQGNSA. Trimming cost V 2 bases and J 0 bases, with 12 bases left between them. The CDR3 is 16 amino acids. The sequencing input was memory CD4+ T cells from PBMCs. Subset reported: CD45RA-negative fraction. The chain has TRBV7-2 and TRBJ2-3; D ambiguous. The receptor's source is a man aged 18 to 29 in good health. Some clones in this sample may be carry-over from other donors' samples. As DNA, the CDR3 is TGTGCCAGCAGCTTAAGAGGCGGAACTAGCACAGATACGCAGTATTTT. The encoded protein is CASSLRGGTSTDTQYF.